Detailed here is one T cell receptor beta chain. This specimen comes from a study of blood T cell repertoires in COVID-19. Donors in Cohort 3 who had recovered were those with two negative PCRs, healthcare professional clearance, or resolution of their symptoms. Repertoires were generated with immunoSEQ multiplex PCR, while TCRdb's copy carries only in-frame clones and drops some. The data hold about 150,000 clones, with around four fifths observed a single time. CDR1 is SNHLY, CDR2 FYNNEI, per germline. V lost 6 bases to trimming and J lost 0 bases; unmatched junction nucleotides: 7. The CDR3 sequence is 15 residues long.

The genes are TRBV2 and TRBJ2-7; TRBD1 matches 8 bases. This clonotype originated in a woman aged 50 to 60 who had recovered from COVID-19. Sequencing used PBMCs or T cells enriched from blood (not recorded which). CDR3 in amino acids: CASRADRGPSYEQYF. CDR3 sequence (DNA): TGTGCCAGCAGAGCCGACAGGGGCCCCTCCTACGAGCAGTACTTC. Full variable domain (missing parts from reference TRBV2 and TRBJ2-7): EPEVTQTPSHQVTQMGQEVILRCVPISNHLYFYWYRQILGQKVEFLVSFYNNEISEKSEIFDDQFSVERPDGSNFTLKIRSTKLEDSAMYFCASRADRGPSYEQYFGPGTRLTVT.